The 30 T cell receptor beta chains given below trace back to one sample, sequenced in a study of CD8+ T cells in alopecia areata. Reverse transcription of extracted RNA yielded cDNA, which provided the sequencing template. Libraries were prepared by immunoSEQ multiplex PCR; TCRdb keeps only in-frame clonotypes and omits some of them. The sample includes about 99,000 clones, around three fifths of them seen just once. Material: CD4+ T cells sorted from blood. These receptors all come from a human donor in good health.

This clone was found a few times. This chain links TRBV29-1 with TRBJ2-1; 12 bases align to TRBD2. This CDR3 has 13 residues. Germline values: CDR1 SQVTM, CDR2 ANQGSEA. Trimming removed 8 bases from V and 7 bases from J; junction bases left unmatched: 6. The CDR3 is CSSTSGGLNEQFF. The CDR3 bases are TGCAGCTCCACTAGCGGGGGGTTGAATGAGCAGTTCTTC.

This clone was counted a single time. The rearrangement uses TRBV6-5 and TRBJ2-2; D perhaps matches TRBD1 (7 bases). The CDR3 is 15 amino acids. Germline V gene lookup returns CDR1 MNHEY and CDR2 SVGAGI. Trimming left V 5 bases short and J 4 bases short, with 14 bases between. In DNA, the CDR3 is TGTGCCAGCAGTCCACAGGGGACTTTCACCGGGGAGCTGTTTTTT. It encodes CASSPQGTFTGELFF.

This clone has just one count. The CDR3 DNA reads as TGTGCCAGCAGTGGGCCTGAAAGGCCCCAGCATTTT. Protein product: CASSGPERPQHF. The V gene is TRBV6-5, the J gene TRBJ1-5; D is unresolved. CDR1 and CDR2 from the germline V gene are MNHEY and SVGAGI. The V and J ends lost 5 bases and 9 bases respectively, with 11 bases between them. CDR3 length: 12 residues.

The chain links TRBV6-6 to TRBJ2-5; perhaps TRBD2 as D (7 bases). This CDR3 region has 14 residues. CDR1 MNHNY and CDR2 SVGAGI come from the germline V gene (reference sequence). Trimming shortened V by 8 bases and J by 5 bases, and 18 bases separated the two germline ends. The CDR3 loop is CASALAGAMETQYF. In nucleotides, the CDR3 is TGTGCCAGCGCCCTGGCGGGGGCAATGGAGACCCAGTACTTC.

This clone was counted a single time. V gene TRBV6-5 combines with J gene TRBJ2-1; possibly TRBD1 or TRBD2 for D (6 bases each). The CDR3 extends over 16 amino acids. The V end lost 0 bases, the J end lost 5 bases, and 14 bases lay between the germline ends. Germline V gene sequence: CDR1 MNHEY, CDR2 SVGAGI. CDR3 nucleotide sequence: TGTGCCAGCAGTTACTCGAAGTGGGGGGCCGACAATGAGCAGTTCTTC. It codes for CASSYSKWGADNEQFF.

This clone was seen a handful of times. The CDR3 region is CASSYPPGVPYGYTF. The CDR3 coding sequence is TGTGCCAGCAGCTACCCCCCGGGGGTTCCCTATGGCTACACCTTC. The chain carries TRBV5-6 and TRBJ1-2, with D perhaps matching TRBD1 (5 bases). The CDR3 consists of 15 residues. Germline-derived CDR1 and CDR2 are SGHDT and YYEEEE. The V gene lost 3 bases and the J gene lost 4 bases, with 16 bases spanning the gap.

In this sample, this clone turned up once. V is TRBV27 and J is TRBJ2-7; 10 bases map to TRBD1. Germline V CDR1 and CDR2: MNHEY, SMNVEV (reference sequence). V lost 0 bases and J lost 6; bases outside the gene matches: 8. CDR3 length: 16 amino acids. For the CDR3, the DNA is TGTGCCAGCAGTTTATCGATAGGGGGACAGGGGCGCGAGCAGTACTTC. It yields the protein CASSLSIGGQGREQYF.

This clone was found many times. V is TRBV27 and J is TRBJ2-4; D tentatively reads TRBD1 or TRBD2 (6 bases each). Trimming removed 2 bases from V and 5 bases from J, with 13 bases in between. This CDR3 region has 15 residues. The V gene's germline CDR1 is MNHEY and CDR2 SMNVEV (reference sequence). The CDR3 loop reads CASSLKGGKENIQYF. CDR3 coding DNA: TGTGCCAGCAGTTTAAAGGGGGGCAAGGAAAACATTCAGTACTTC.

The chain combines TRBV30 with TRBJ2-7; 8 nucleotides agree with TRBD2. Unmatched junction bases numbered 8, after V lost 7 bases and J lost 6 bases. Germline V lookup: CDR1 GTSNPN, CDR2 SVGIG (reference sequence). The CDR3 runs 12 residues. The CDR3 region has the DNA TGTGCCTCATCCGGGACTAGTACCGAGCAGTACTTC. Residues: CASSGTSTEQYF.

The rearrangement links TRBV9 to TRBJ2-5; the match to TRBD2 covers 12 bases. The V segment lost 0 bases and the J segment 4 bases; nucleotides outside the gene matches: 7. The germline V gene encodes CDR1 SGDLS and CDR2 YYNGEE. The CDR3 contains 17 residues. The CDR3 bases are TGTGCCAGCAGCGTAGGGACTAGCGGGACTCTGGGAGAGACCCAGTACTTC. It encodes CASSVGTSGTLGETQYF. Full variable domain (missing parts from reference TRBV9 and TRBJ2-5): DSGVTQTPKHLITATGQRVTLRCSPRSGDLSVYWYQQSLDQGLQFLIQYYNGEERAKGNILERFSAQQFPDLHSELNLSSLELGDSALYFCASSVGTSGTLGETQYFGPGTRLLVL.

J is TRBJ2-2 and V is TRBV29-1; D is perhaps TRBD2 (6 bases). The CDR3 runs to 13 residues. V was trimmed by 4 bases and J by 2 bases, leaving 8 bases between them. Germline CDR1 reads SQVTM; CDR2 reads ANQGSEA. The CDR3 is CSVGDFNTGELFF. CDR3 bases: TGCAGCGTTGGGGACTTTAACACCGGGGAGCTGTTTTTT.

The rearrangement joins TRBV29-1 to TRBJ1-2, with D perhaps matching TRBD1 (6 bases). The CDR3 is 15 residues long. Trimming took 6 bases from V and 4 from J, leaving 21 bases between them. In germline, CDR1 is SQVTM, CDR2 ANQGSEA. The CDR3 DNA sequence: TGCAGCGTGGGGGCAGGAACAAAGCCCGGCTATGGCTACACCTTC. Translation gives CSVGAGTKPGYGYTF.

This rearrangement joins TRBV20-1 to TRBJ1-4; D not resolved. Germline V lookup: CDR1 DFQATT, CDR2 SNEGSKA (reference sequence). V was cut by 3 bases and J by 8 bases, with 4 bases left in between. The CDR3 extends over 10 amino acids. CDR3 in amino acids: CSASGEKLFF. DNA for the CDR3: TGCAGTGCTAGCGGGGAAAAACTGTTTTTT.

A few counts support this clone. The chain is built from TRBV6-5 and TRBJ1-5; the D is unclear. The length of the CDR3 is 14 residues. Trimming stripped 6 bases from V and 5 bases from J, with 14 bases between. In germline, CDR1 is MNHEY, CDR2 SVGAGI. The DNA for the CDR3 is TGTGCCAGCAGGGCAGCGGATAATTATCAGCCCCAGCATTTT. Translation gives CASRAADNYQPQHF.

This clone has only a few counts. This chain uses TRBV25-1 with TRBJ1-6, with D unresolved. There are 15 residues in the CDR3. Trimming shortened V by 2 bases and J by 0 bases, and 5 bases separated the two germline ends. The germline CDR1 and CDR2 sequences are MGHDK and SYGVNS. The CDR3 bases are TGTGCCAGCAGTGAAAGGGACTCCTATAATTCACCCCTCCACTTT. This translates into CASSERDSYNSPLHF. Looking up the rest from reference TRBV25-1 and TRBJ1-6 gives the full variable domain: EADIYQTPRYLVIGTGKKITLECSQTMGHDKMYWYQQDPGMELHLIHYSYGVNSTEKGDLSSESTVSRIRTEHFPLTLESARPSHTSQYLCASSERDSYNSPLHFGNGTRLTVT.

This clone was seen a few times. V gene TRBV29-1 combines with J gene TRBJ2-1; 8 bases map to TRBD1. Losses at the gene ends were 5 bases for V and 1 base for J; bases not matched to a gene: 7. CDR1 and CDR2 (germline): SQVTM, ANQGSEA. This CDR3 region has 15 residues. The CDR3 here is CSVKSGTGSYNEQFF. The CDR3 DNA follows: TGCAGCGTTAAATCCGGGACAGGATCCTACAATGAGCAGTTCTTC.

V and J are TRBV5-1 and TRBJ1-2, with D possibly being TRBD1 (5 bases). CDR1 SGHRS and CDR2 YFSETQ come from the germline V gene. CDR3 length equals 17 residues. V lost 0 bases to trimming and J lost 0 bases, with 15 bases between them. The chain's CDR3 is CASSLDLRGTTNYGYTF. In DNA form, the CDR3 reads TGCGCCAGCAGCTTGGATTTGCGGGGGACTACTAACTATGGCTACACCTTC.

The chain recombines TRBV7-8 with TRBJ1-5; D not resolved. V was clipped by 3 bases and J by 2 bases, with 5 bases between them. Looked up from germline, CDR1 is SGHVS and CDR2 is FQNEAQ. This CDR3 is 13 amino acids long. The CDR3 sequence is CASSFPGNQPQHF. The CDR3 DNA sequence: TGTGCCAGCAGCTTCCCAGGCAATCAGCCCCAGCATTTT.

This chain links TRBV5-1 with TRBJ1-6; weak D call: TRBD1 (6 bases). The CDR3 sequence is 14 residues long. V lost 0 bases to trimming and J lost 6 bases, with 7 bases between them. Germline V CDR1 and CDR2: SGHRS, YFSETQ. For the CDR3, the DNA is TGCGCCAGCAGCTTGGGGACAGCTAATTCACCCCTCCACTTT. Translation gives CASSLGTANSPLHF.

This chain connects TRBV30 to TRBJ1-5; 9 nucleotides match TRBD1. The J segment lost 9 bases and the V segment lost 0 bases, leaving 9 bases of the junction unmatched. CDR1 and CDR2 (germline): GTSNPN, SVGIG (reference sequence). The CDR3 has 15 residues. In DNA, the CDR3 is TGTGCCTGGAGTGTACAGGGACAGGGCGTTCGGCCCCAGCATTTT. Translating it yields CAWSVQGQGVRPQHF.

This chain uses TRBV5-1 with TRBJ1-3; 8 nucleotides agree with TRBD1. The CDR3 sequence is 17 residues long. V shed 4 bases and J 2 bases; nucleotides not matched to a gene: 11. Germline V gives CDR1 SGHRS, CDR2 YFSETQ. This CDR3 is CASSTGTGIWAGNTIYF. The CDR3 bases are TGCGCCAGCAGCACCGGGACAGGAATTTGGGCTGGAAACACCATATATTTT. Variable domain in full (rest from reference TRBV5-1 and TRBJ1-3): KAGVTQTPRYLIKTRGQQVTLSCSPISGHRSVSWYQQTPGQGLQFLFEYFSETQRNKGNFPGRFSGRQFSNSRSEMNVSTLELGDSALYLCASSTGTGIWAGNTIYFGEGSWLTVV.

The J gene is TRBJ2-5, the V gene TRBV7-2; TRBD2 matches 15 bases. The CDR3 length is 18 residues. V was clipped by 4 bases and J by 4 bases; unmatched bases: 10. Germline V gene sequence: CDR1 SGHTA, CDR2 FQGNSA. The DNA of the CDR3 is TGTGCCAGCAGCTGGCTCCCGGGACTAGCGGGGGGACGAGAGACCCAGTACTTC. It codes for CASSWLPGLAGGRETQYF.

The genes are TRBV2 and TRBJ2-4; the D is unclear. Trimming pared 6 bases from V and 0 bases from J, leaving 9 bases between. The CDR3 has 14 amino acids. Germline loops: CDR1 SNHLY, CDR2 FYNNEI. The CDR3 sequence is CASRPEVAKNIQYF. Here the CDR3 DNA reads TGTGCCAGCAGACCCGAAGTAGCCAAAAACATTCAGTACTTC. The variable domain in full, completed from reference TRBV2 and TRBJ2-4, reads EPEVTQTPSHQVTQMGQEVILRCVPISNHLYFYWYRQILGQKVEFLVSFYNNEISEKSEIFDDQFSVERPDGSNFTLKIRSTKLEDSAMYFCASRPEVAKNIQYFGAGTRLSVL.

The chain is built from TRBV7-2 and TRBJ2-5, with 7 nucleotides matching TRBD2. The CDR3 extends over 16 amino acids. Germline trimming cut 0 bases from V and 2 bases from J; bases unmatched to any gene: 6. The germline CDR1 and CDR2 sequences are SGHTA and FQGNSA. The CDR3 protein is CASSLAPRGGQETQYF. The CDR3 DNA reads TGTGCCAGCAGCTTAGCTCCCCGCGGGGGACAAGAGACCCAGTACTTC.

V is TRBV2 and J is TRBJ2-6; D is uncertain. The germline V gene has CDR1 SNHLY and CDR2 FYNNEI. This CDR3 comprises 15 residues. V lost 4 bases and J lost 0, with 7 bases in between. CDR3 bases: TGTGCCAGCAGTGGACAAGTCTCTGGGGCCAACGTCCTGACTTTC. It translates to CASSGQVSGANVLTF.

DNA of the CDR3: TGTGCCAGCAGTGAAGAACTAGCGGGGATAGAGACCCAGTACTTC. The encoded protein is CASSEELAGIETQYF. The V gene is TRBV2, the J gene TRBJ2-5; 10 bases align to TRBD2. V dropped 1 base and J dropped 4; count of bases not matched to a gene: 3. CDR3 length equals 15 residues. In germline, CDR1 is SNHLY, CDR2 FYNNEI. Based on the CDR3 plus reference TRBV2 and TRBJ2-5, the full variable domain is EPEVTQTPSHQVTQMGQEVILRCVPISNHLYFYWYRQILGQKVEFLVSFYNNEISEKSEIFDDQFSVERPDGSNFTLKIRSTKLEDSAMYFCASSEELAGIETQYFGPGTRLLVL.

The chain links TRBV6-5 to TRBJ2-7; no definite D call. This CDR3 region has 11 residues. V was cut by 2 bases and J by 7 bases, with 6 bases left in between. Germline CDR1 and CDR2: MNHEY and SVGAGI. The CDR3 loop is CASSYSWEQYF. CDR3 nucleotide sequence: TGTGCCAGCAGTTACAGCTGGGAGCAGTACTTC.

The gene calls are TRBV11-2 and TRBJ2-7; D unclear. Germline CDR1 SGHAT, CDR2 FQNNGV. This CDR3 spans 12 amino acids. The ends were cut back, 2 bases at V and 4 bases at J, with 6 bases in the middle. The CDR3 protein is CASSLQWYEQYF. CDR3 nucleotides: TGTGCCAGCAGCTTACAATGGTACGAGCAGTACTTC.

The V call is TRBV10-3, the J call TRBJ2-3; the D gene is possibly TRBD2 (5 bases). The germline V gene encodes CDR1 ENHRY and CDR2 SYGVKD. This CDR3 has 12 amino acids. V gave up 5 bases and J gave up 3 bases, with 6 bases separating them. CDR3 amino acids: CAISLATDTQYF. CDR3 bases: TGTGCCATCAGTCTAGCAACAGATACGCAGTATTTT.

The CDR3 coding sequence is TGTGCCTGGAGTCCCCCGTCTAACATTCAGTACTTC. Its protein is CAWSPPSNIQYF. This chain joins TRBV30 and TRBJ2-4, with no clear D. The CDR3 covers 12 residues. Per the germline V gene, CDR1 is GTSNPN and CDR2 is SVGIG (reference sequence). Trimming took off 2 bases at V and 7 bases at J, with 9 bases between the two ends.